This T cell receptor beta chain derives from a study of immune evolution from preneoplasia to lung adenocarcinoma (dated by TCRdb to the early 2020s). Broadly, across the study: The study profiled immune contexture across lung adenocarcinoma precursors and invasive adenocarcinoma using immune gene expression, TCR sequencing and multiplex immunofluorescence. Resected precursor lesions (AAH, AIS, MIA) and invasive adenocarcinomas were each compared against paired morphologically normal lung tissue. TCR sequencing data came from 51 patients. The overall cohort comprised some 53 patients with pulmonary nodules who underwent surgical resection. POLYSOLVER was used to infer class I HLA alleles from exome data, and LOHHLA was used to detect allele-specific HLA loss. The sample size depended on which specimens were available, not on a prior power calculation. The study reported that 100 to 120 samples were used for TCR sequencing. The immune data were integrated with whole exome sequencing and methylation data from the same cohort of nodules. The investigation overall reported the following: Normal lung had the highest top T cell clone frequencies, and these frequencies appeared to fall progressively from AAH through AIS, MIA and invasive adenocarcinoma. Because all patients were from Japan and China, applicability to Western populations was uncertain. The findings were based on association rather than direct causation, and larger cohorts with long-term follow-up and longitudinal biopsies were deemed needed. Clonality was highest in normal lung, while later-stage lesions appeared to have lower clonality but higher T cell density and diversity.

A remark on this clone: Its antigen specificity is not known. Nothing much larger sits one base from this clone, and base qualities are not available.

Based on the germline V gene, the CDR1 and CDR2 sequences are SGHRS and YFSETQ. V lost 4 bases and J lost 5 bases; the stretch between them is 21 bases long. Taken from cysteine to phenylalanine, the CDR3 has 16 residues. The read is trimmed to its CDR3 DNA, 48 bases read in frame from base 1. TCR beta CDR3 regions were sequenced from DNA using the immunoSEQ hsTCRbeta Kit. Per the source publication's procedure: TCR sequencing data were analysed with the ImmunoSEQ Analyzer. T cell clonality was defined as 1 minus Pielou's evenness, as computed on productive rearrangements. T cell diversity was measured with the inverse Simpson index on productive templates. T cell density was defined as TCR beta template counts normalized to usable DNA, with usable DNA estimated by amplifying and sequencing housekeeping genes. Two-sided Kruskal-Wallis tests were used to compare TCR metrics between histologic stages. In its TCRdb copy, this immuneACCESS table keeps in-frame sequences only and misses some clones. Where compared with another copy, unresolved V genes explain less than half of these, and the others have no known cause. V and J calls plus clone size are reproduced from that table; the DNA served to infer D and trimming. Counted in this sample were 5,500 or so clones; just under 80% of them appeared once. The ten largest clones represent more than 14% of the sample.

Resection was performed on patients in Japan or China between the mid-2010s and the late 2010s. Two lung cancer pathologists independently reviewed H&E slides to confirm the histologic diagnosis of every case. FFPE tissue was used for DNA isolation with the AllPrep DNA/RNA FFPE Kit. The chain employs TRBV5-1 and TRBJ2-5, with a tentative D gene TRBD1 over 5 matching bases. The TCR originated in a person between 50 and 69 years old with lung adenocarcinoma. The sequenced sample consisted of FFPE normal lung tissue adjacent to the tumor. The nucleotide sequence is given as TGCGCCAGCAGCCAATCTCCTCAGGCCAAGGGGGAGACCCAGTACTTC. Protein translation: CASSQSPQAKGETQYF.